The present TCR beta chain was sequenced within a study of CD4 T cells in relation to SARS-CoV-2 and coronaviruses. General study results and limits: No crossreactivity against non-spike viral proteins was tested here.

Using immunoSEQ multiplex PCR, the repertoire was profiled, and TCRdb retains in-frame clones only, with some absent. The data contain about 68,000 clones, over 85% of them singletons. A word on this clone: Its antigen remains unidentified.

The unexposed donors gave CD4+ T cells in about 2011-2018, prior to COVID-19. From germline, CDR1 is LGHDT and CDR2 YNNKEL (reference sequence). V lost 4 bases to trimming and J lost 7 bases; unmatched junction nucleotides: 4. The CDR3 spans 15 residues. The sample taken for sequencing was naive CD4+ T cells from PBMCs. Subset denoted: naive CD4+ T cells isolated by negative enrichment. The rearrangement uses TRBV3-1 (or the pseudogene TRBV3-2) and TRBJ2-7, with 16 nucleotides matching TRBD2. The source is a human donor in good health. CDR3 DNA sequence: TGTGCCAGCAGCCCGGGACTAGCGGGGGGGCGGGAGCAGTACTTC. Translation gives CASSPGLAGGREQYF.